This TCR beta chain was captured by sequencing in a study of blood T cell repertoires in COVID-19 (dated by TCRdb to 2018 to 2021). Study-wide context: The collaborator samples originated in the United States, Italy and Spain and spanned the acute and convalescent phases of COVID-19. HLA class I and class II types, where available, came from metadata supplied by the sample provider rather than from assay-based typing. Deeply sampled blood TCRbeta repertoires from subjects exposed to, actively infected with, or recovered from COVID-19 were included in the dataset. The repertoires were released in a freely available public database intended as a resource for research on the immune response to SARS-CoV-2. Nearly every sample came with metadata listing a de-identified subject ID, COVID-19 status, age in years and sex. The material from the prospective study consisted of cDNA or gDNA derived from T cells, B-cell-depleted T cells, or PBMCs. Samples came from the ongoing ImmuneRACE study (first 160 participants) plus 1,254 subjects from 6 global collaborators. Results the study describes overall, beyond this receptor: The amount of clinical and demographic metadata varied by source and participant and was provided uncurated.

From a lookup of the germline V gene, CDR1 and CDR2 are SGHVS and FNYEAQ. Germline trimming: 0 bases from V, 0 bases from J; junction bases outside gene matches: 5. The CDR3 goes from the cysteine to the phenylalanine over 17 residues. Here the CDR3 DNA is all that survives: 51 bases in frame from base 1. Whole blood was collected in K2EDTA tubes by collaborating institutions according to the institutions' own protocols. For TCRbeta analysis, collaborator samples were shipped as frozen whole blood, as isolated PBMCs, or as DNA extracted from either sample type. Comment on this clone: Its binding antigen is unknown. Base quality data are lacking; no much larger clone is found one base away.

The immunoSEQ Assay, a bias-controlled multiplex PCR, was used to amplify TCRbeta CDR3 regions from genomic DNA. In the authors' own workflow: The number of nucleated cells in each sample was estimated by amplification of reference gene primers within the assay. Sequence reads were collapsed and filtered to measure the absolute abundance of every unique TCRbeta CDR3 rearrangement. For each sample, productive Simpson clonality was calculated as the square root of Simpson's diversity index across productive rearrangements. The clones in this table, taken by TCRdb from immuneACCESS, are in-frame only. Not every clone is retained; where verified, under half of the shortfall comes from an unresolved V gene, and the cause of the rest is unknown. That table is the source of V, J and clone size, and D and trimming were worked out from the DNA. This sample has around 700,000 clones in its table, and 85% to 90% of those were observed once. The ten largest clonotypes hold 0.2% to 0.3% of the sample.

The sequence was collected from a woman in her late teens or twenties with acute or convalescent COVID-19. The chain couples TRBV7-6 to TRBJ2-1, and TRBD1 aligns with 7 junction nucleotides. Material: peripheral blood. In nucleotides, the sequence is TGTGCCAGCAGCTTAGCCGAGACAGGGATCTCCTACAATGAGCAGTTCTTC. Translated, it gives CASSLAETGISYNEQFF.